Below, 4 T cell receptor beta chains from the same sample are listed, as sequenced in a study of T cell changes during pregnancy in multiple sclerosis. Generated by immunoSEQ multiplex PCR, the TCRdb table keeps only in-frame clones and is missing some. There are 35,000 to 45,000 clones in the sample; roughly 91% occur only once, and around 0.6% lies in the top ten. The sequences come from CD4+ T cells from peripheral blood mononuclear cells, collected in the first trimester of pregnancy. Receptors were obtained from a female donor with multiple sclerosis, enrolled in a pregnancy study.

The chain uses TRBV29-1 and TRBJ1-2; D is uncertain. The CDR3 contains 14 residues. CDR1 and CDR2 from the germline V gene are SQVTM and ANQGSEA. V was cut by 7 bases and J by 4 bases, with 19 bases left in between. This chain's CDR3 is CSAPGVARSYGYTF. Here the CDR3 DNA reads TGCAGCGCCCCCGGCGTGGCTAGGAGCTATGGCTACACCTTC.

The chain employs TRBV4-1 and TRBJ2-2, with 10 nucleotides matching TRBD2. The length of the CDR3 is 17 residues. Per germline, CDR1 MGHRA and CDR2 YSYEKL. Trimming took 2 bases from V and 5 from J; bases not matched to a gene: 8. The CDR3 bases are TGCGCCAGCAGCCAAACCCTAGCGGGAGTGCGAACCGGGGAGCTGTTTTTT. Translating gives CASSQTLAGVRTGELFF.

The rearrangement links TRBV30 to TRBJ2-7; 10 nucleotides line up with TRBD2. CDR3 size: 14 residues. Germline V gives CDR1 GTSNPN, CDR2 SVGIG (reference sequence). The J segment lost 3 bases and the V segment lost 4 bases, leaving 6 bases of the junction unmatched. CDR3 region: CAWTKAGGGYEQYF. CDR3 bases: TGTGCCTGGACCAAAGCGGGAGGGGGCTACGAGCAGTACTTC.

The J gene is TRBJ2-1, the V gene TRBV5-1; D remains unclear. V dropped 3 bases and J dropped 0 bases, with 4 bases sitting between them. The CDR3 has 13 amino acids. Germline V gene sequence: CDR1 SGHRS, CDR2 YFSETQ. The CDR3 DNA reads TGCGCCAGCAGCTCCCTCTCCTACAATGAGCAGTTCTTC. Encoded protein: CASSSLSYNEQFF.